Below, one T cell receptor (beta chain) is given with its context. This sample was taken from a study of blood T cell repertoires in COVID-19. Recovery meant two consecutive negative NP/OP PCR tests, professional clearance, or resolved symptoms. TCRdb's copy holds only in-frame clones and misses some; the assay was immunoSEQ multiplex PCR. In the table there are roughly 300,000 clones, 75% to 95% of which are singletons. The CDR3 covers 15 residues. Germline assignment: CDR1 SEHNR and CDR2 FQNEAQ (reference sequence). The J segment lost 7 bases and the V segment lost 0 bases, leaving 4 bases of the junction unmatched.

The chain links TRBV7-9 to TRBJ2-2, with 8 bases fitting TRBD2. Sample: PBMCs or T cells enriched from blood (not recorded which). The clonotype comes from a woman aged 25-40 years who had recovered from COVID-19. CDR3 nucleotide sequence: TGTGCCAGCAGCTTAGCACTTCGGGAGGGCGGGGAGCTGTTTTTT. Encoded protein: CASSLALREGGELFF.